The T cell receptor beta chain under discussion was sequenced for a study of cytomegalovirus exposure and HLA in healthy donors. Germline V gene lookup returns CDR1 WSHSY and CDR2 SAAADI. The ends were cut back, 4 bases at V and 0 bases at J, with 3 bases in the middle. CDR3 length: 12 residues. PCR primers comprised 60 Vbeta and 13 Jbeta primers. The table came from immunoSEQ multiplex PCR; TCRdb's copy has only in-frame clones and leaves some out. The data show about 110,000 clones, with about 70% seen just once and roughly 0.9% held by the top ten. Sequencing was performed on PBMCs. This chain joins TRBV10-2 and TRBJ1-1, with D unclear. The sequence derives from a woman aged 25 to 39 in good health and CMV-seronegative. CDR3 protein: CASSGLNTEAFF. The CDR3 coding sequence is TGCGCCAGCAGTGGGCTGAACACTGAAGCTTTCTTT.